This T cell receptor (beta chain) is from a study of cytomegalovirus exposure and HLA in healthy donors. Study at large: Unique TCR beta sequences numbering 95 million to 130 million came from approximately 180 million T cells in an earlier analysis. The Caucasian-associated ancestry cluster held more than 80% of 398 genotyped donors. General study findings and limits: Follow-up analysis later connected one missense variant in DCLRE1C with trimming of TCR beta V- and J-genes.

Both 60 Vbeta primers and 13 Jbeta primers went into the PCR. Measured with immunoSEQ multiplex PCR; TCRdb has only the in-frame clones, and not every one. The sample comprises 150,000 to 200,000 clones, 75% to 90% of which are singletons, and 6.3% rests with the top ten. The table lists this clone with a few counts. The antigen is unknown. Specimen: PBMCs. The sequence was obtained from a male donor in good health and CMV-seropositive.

CDR3 amino acids: CASSPSPGTTYEQYF. CDR3 nucleotide sequence: TGTGCCAGCAGTCCCTCCCCCGGGACTACCTACGAGCAGTACTTC. The chain combines TRBV6-5 with TRBJ2-7; 7 positions match TRBD2. This CDR3 comprises 15 residues. With 5 bases clipped from V and 2 bases from J, the junction kept 9 bases outside the gene matches. Germline V gene data show CDR1 as MNHEY and CDR2 as SVGAGI.